Following are 14 T cell receptor beta chains from one sample sequenced in a study of brain metastases from non-small cell lung cancer. Clones were sequenced by immunoSEQ multiplex PCR, and TCRdb holds only the in-frame ones, with some missing. The sample holds 4,000 to 5,000 clones, roughly 90% seen once. The specimen sequenced was primary lung tumor tissue. These TCRs come from a donor at least 40 years old with non-small cell lung cancer.

This clone turned up a few times. The chain carries TRBV27 and TRBJ1-4, with TRBD1 as a possible D gene (5 bases). The CDR3 runs to 14 residues. The germline CDR1 and CDR2 sequences are MNHEY and SMNVEV (reference sequence). V lost 3 bases and J 0 bases, leaving 5 bases between the germline ends. CDR3 in amino acids: CASSLGATNEKLFF. CDR3 in DNA: TGTGCCAGCAGTTTGGGGGCAACTAATGAAAAACTGTTTTTT.

The chain links TRBV6-6 to TRBJ1-6; possibly TRBD1 for D (5 bases). CDR1 and CDR2 from the germline V gene are MNHNY and SVGAGI (reference sequence). The germline V and J ends were trimmed by 6 bases and 7 bases, with 13 bases remaining between them. This CDR3 is built from 14 residues. As DNA, the CDR3 is TGTGCCAGCAGGAGGGGCAGGGACAATTCACCCCTCCACTTT. This codes for CASRRGRDNSPLHF.

The rearrangement uses TRBV3-1 (or the pseudogene TRBV3-2) and TRBJ2-2; tentatively, D is TRBD2 (5 bases). There are 16 residues in the CDR3. V was shortened by 1 base and J by 0 bases, with 9 bases between the two germline ends. The germline V gene has CDR1 LGHDT and CDR2 YNNKEL (reference sequence). The CDR3 reads CASSQGGLANTGELFF. The CDR3 nucleotides are TGTGCCAGCAGCCAAGGAGGACTGGCGAACACCGGGGAGCTGTTTTTT.

The chain links TRBV7-8 to TRBJ1-2; D is unclear. CDR1 SGHVS and CDR2 FQNEAQ come from the germline V gene. Between the trimmed V and J ends, which lost 4 bases and 4 bases, there was a span of 13 bases. The CDR3 is made up of 14 amino acids. The CDR3 DNA reads as TGTGCCAGCAGCTCCAAGGGAGGAGGCTATGGCTACACCTTC. It specifies CASSSKGGGYGYTF.

The chain combines TRBV7-9 with TRBJ2-1, with TRBD1 identical over 7 bases. Germline trimming cut 3 bases from V and 5 bases from J; bases unmatched to any gene: 7. The germline CDR1 and CDR2 sequences are SEHNR and FQNEAQ (reference sequence). The CDR3 totals 15 residues. CDR3 bases: TGTGCCAGCAGCTTTTCGGGACAGCTAAACAATGAGCAGTTCTTC. It codes for CASSFSGQLNNEQFF. Full variable domain (missing parts from reference TRBV7-9 and TRBJ2-1): DTGVSQNPRHKITKRGQNVTFRCDPISEHNRLYWYRQTLGQGPEFLTYFQNEAQLEKSRLLSDRFSAERPKGSFSTLEIQRTEQGDSAMYLCASSFSGQLNNEQFFGPGTRLTVL.

CDR3 in DNA: TGTGCCAGCAGTTATTCGACGGACAGCTCCTATAATTCACCCCTCCACTTT. This codes for CASSYSTDSSYNSPLHF. The V gene is TRBV6-2 or TRBV6-3, the J gene TRBJ1-6; TRBD1 is a possible D gene (6 bases). Germline V gene data show CDR1 as MNHEY and CDR2 as SVGEGT. The CDR3 is 17 amino acids. The V end was cut by 3 bases, the J end by 0 bases, with 12 bases between.

V is TRBV19 and J is TRBJ2-2; possible D gene TRBD2, 5 bases. CDR1 and CDR2 (germline): LNHDA, SQIVND (reference sequence). The CDR3 has 20 amino acids. V lost 5 bases to trimming and J lost 0 bases, with 25 bases between them. The CDR3 reads CASSPLGYPGTGTNTGELFF. The CDR3 nucleotides read TGTGCCAGTAGTCCTCTTGGGTACCCGGGCACGGGGACGAACACCGGGGAGCTGTTTTTT.

About this clone itself: Relative to the germline gene, one junction end is altered; a read error may explain this. The chain combines TRBV7-8 with TRBJ2-2; 8 nucleotides align to TRBD1. The CDR3 has 15 amino acids. Germline V gene sequence: CDR1 SGHVS, CDR2 FQNEAQ. In nucleotides, the CDR3 is TGTGCCAGCAGCTTAAGGGACAGGAACACCAGGGAGCTGTTTTTT. This codes for CASSLRDRNTRELFF.

This clone is a singleton in its sample. The chain is built from TRBV20-1 and TRBJ2-5, with a tentative D call TRBD1 (5 bases). This CDR3 is 14 amino acids long. With 3 bases removed from V and 3 bases from J, the gap between germline ends came to 14 bases. Germline CDR1 and CDR2: DFQATT and SNEGSKA (reference sequence). In DNA, the CDR3 is TGCAGTGCTAGTTTAGGACATATGAAAGAGACCCAGTACTTC. Its translation is CSASLGHMKETQYF.

The chain carries TRBV14 and TRBJ1-2; D is unresolved. Germline CDR1 SGHDN, CDR2 FVKESK. V lost 2 bases, J lost 2 bases, and 9 bases lay in between. The CDR3 contains 14 residues. The CDR3: CASSQRAYNYGYTF. The CDR3 nucleotides read TGTGCCAGCAGCCAAAGGGCGTACAACTATGGCTACACCTTC. The full variable domain, with the rest looked up from reference TRBV14 and TRBJ1-2, is EAGVTQFPSHSVIEKGQTVTLRCDPISGHDNLYWYRRVMGKEIKFLLHFVKESKQDESGMPNNRFLAERTGGTYSTLKVQPAELEDSGVYFCASSQRAYNYGYTFGSGTRLTVV.

The chain links TRBV10-3 to TRBJ1-1, with TRBD1 identical over 8 bases. CDR3 length equals 14 residues. Losses at the gene ends were 4 bases for V and 3 bases for J; bases not matched to a gene: 4. Per germline, CDR1 ENHRY and CDR2 SYGVKD. The CDR3 DNA reads as TGTGCCATCAGTGTACAGGGGGAGGACACTGAAGCTTTCTTT. It encodes CAISVQGEDTEAFF.

This sequence joins TRBV18 and TRBJ2-5; D may be TRBD1 (6 bases). CDR1 is KGHSH and CDR2 is LQKENI in the germline V gene. Trimming stripped 2 bases from V and 3 bases from J, with 16 bases between. This CDR3 is 16 amino acids long. CDR3 sequence: CASSPIIGQSEETQYF. The DNA for the CDR3 is TGTGCCAGCTCACCAATCATAGGACAGTCGGAAGAGACCCAGTACTTC.

This clone showed up just once. V usage is TRBV7-9 and J usage is TRBJ1-5, with D perhaps matching TRBD1 (6 bases). The CDR3 covers 14 residues. Trimming took off 2 bases at V and 5 bases at J, with 10 bases between the two ends. In germline, CDR1 is SEHNR, CDR2 FQNEAQ (reference sequence). CDR3 protein: CASSLTGRDQPQHF. In nucleotides, the CDR3 is TGTGCCAGCAGCTTAACAGGGAGAGATCAGCCCCAGCATTTT.

The rearrangement joins TRBV2 to TRBJ2-7, with D possibly being TRBD2 (5 bases). The CDR3 contains 16 residues. The germline V gene has CDR1 SNHLY and CDR2 FYNNEI. V dropped 0 bases and J dropped 2 bases, with 14 bases sitting between them. CDR3 sequence reads: CASSEARSREAYEQYF. The CDR3 coding sequence is TGTGCCAGCAGTGAAGCGAGGAGCCGGGAAGCCTACGAGCAGTACTTC.